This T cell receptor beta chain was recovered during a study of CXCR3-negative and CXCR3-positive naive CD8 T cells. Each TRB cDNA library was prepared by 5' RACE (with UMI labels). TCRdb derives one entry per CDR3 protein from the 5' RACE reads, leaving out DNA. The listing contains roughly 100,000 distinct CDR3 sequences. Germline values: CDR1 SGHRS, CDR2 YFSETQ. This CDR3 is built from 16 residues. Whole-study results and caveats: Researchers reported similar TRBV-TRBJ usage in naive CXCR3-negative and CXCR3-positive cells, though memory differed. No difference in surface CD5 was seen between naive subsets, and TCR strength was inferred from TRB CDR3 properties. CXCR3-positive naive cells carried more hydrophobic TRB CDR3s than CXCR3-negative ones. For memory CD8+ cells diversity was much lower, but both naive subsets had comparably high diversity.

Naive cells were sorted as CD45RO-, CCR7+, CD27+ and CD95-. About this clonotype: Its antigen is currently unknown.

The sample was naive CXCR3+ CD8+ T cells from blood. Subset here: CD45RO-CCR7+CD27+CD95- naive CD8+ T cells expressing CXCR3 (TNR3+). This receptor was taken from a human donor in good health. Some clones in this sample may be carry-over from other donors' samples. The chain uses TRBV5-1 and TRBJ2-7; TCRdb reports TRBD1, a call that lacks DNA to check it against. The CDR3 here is CASSLERQGETYEQYF.